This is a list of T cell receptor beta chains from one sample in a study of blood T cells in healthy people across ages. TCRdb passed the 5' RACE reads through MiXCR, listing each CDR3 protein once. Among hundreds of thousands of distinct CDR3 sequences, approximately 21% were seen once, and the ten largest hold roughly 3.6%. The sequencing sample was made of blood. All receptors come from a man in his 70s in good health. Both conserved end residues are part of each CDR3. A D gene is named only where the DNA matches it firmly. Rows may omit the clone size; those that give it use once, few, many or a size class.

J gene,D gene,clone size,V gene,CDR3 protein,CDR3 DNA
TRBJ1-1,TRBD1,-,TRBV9,CASSVFCSPGQPF,TGTGCCAGCAGCGTATTCTGTTCCCCGGGACAGCCGTTT
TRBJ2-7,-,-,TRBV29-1,CSVLQVEGQYF,TGCAGCGTCCTACAGGTGGAGGGGCAGTACTTC
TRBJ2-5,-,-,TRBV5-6,CASSLGPDQETQYF,TGTGCCAGCAGCTTGGGGCCAGACCAAGAGACCCAGTACTTC
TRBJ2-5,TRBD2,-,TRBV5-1,CASSPNLAGRGETQYF,TGCGCCAGCAGCCCGAATCTAGCGGGAAGAGGGGAGACCCAGTACTTC
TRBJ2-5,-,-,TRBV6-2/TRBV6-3,CASRPRGTPQETQYF,TGTGCCAGCAGACCGAGAGGGACGCCTCAAGAGACCCAGTACTTC
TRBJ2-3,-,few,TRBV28,CATVTDTQYF,TGTGCCACCGTCACAGATACGCAGTATTTT
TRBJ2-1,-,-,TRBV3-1,CASSHSGFPYNEQFF,TGTGCCAGCAGCCACTCAGGGTTCCCTTACAATGAGCAGTTCTTC
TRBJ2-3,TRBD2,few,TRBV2,CASSEVLLAGGRADTQYF,TGTGCCAGCAGTGAGGTTCTGCTAGCGGGAGGGAGAGCAGATACGCAGTATTTT
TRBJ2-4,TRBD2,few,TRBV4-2,CASSQRTSGSADIQYF,TGTGCCAGCAGCCAACGGACTAGCGGGAGTGCGGACATTCAGTACTTC
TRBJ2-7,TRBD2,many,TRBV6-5,CASSYASGASYEQYF,TGTGCCAGCAGTTACGCTAGCGGGGCCTCCTACGAGCAGTACTTC
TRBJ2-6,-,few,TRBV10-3,CAIGDALSSGANVLTF,TGTGCCATCGGTGATGCCCTGAGCTCTGGGGCCAACGTCCTGACTTTC
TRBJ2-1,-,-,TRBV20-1,CSARDLLAGRLGYNEQFF,TGCAGTGCTAGAGATTTACTGGCGGGGAGATTGGGATACAATGAGCAGTTCTTC
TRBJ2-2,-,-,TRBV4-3,CASSQDLGGTHTGELFF,TGCGCCAGCAGCCAAGATCTGGGCGGGACTCACACCGGGGAGCTGTTTTTT
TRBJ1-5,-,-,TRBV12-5,CASGLLGETGLQPQHF,TGTGCTAGTGGTCTCTTAGGGGAGACAGGCCTGCAGCCCCAGCATTTT
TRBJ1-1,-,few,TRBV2,CARRESTEAFF,TGTGCCCGCAGGGAGAGCACTGAAGCTTTCTTT
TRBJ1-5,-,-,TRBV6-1,CASTRTGGAQHF,TGTGCCAGCACCCGAACCGGAGGGGCCCAGCATTTT
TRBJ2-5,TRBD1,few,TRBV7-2,CASSTSRDRQETQYF,TGTGCCAGCAGCACGAGCCGGGACAGACAAGAGACCCAGTACTTC
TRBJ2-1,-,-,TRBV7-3,CASSLIAASSYNEQFF,TGTGCCAGCAGCTTAATAGCGGCGAGCTCCTACAATGAGCAGTTCTTC
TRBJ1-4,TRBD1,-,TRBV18,CASSPRTGDLEEKLFF,TGTGCCAGCTCACCACGGACAGGGGACTTAGAAGAAAAACTGTTTTTT
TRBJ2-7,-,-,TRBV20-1,CSARNADTDYEQYF,TGCAGTGCTAGAAACGCGGACACTGACTACGAGCAGTACTTC
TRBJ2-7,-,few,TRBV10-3,CAISESQAEQYF,TGTGCCATCAGTGAGTCTCAGGCGGAGCAGTACTTC
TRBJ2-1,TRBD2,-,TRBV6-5,CASSYSRTSHLIHEQFF,TGTGCCAGCAGCTACTCCAGGACTAGTCACCTTATACATGAGCAGTTCTTC
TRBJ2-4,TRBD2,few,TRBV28,CASSQAGGAKNIQYF,TGTGCCAGCAGTCAAGCGGGAGGAGCCAAAAACATTCAGTACTTC
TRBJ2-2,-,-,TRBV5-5,CASSYSGSRNTGELFF,TGTGCCAGCAGTTACTCAGGGTCGCGTAACACCGGGGAGCTGTTTTTT
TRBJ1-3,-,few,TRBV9,CASSASGTPGNTIYF,TGTGCCAGCAGCGCATCCGGGACACCTGGAAACACCATATATTTT
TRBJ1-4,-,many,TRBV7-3,CASSSAYEKLFF,TGTGCCAGCAGCTCAGCCTATGAAAAACTGTTTTTT
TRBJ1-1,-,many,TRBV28,CASTPTEKNTEAFF,TGTGCCAGCACCCCGACAGAGAAAAACACTGAAGCTTTCTTT
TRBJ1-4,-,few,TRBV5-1,CASSGSGIGEKLFF,TGCGCCAGCAGCGGATCAGGAATCGGGGAAAAACTGTTTTTT
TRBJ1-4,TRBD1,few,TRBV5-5,CASSQYQGAGEKLFF,TGTGCCAGCAGCCAATACCAGGGGGCAGGGGAAAAACTGTTTTTT
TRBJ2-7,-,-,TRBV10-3,CAIKGVGEQYF,TGTGCCATCAAGGGGGTCGGCGAGCAGTACTTC
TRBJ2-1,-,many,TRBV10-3,CAIKNSAGDNEQFF,TGTGCCATCAAGAATAGCGCGGGTGACAATGAGCAGTTCTTC
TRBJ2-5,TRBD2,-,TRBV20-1,CSARGSGSPETQYF,TGCAGTGCTAGGGGTAGCGGGAGTCCAGAGACCCAGTACTTC
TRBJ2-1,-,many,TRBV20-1,CRGTAGTSYNEQFF,TGCAGAGGGACAGCGGGAACCTCCTACAATGAGCAGTTCTTC
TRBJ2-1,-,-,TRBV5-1,CASSLNVPGAGYHNEQFF,TGCGCCAGCAGCTTGAATGTTCCGGGGGCGGGCTACCACAATGAGCAGTTCTTC
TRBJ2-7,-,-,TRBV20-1,CSASLSDRFEQYF,TGCAGTGCCTCCCTCTCGGACAGATTCGAGCAGTACTTC
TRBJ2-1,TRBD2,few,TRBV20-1,CSAVGGTFDHEQFF,TGCAGTGCTGTGGGGGGGACCTTCGACCATGAGCAGTTCTTC
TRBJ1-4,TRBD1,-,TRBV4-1,CASSQSGTGNEKLFF,TGCGCCAGCAGCCAGTCAGGGACAGGGAACGAAAAACTGTTTTTT
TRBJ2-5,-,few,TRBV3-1,CASSRSDRETQYF,TGTGCCAGCAGCAGGTCCGACCGGGAGACCCAGTACTTC
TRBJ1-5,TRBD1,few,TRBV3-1,CASSQGTGGVNQPQHF,TGTGCCAGCAGCCAAGGGACAGGGGGCGTCAATCAGCCCCAGCATTTT
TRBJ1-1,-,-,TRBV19,CASSIQKGGEAFF,TGTGCCAGTAGTATCCAGAAAGGGGGTGAAGCTTTCTTT
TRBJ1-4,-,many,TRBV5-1,CASSLAPPGANEKLFF,TGCGCCAGCAGCTTGGCCCCGCCCGGAGCTAATGAAAAACTGTTTTTT
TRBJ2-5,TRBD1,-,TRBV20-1,CSAYGTDYQETQYF,TGCAGTGCATATGGGACAGACTACCAAGAGACCCAGTACTTC
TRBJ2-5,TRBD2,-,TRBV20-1,CSAREGTSGEQETQYF,TGCAGTGCTAGGGAAGGGACTAGCGGAGAACAAGAGACCCAGTACTTC
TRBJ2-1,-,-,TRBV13,CASKGTNQREIAYNEQFF,TGTGCCAGCAAAGGGACCAACCAACGGGAGATCGCCTACAATGAGCAGTTCTTC
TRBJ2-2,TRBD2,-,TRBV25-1,CASNPAGGPGELFF,TGTGCCAGCAATCCAGCGGGAGGGCCCGGGGAGCTGTTTTTT
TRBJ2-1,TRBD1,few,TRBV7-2,CASSVSGTGNYNEQFF,TGTGCCAGCAGCGTCTCCGGGACAGGGAACTACAATGAGCAGTTCTTC